Detailed here is one T cell receptor (beta chain). Naive CD8 isolation took CD45RO-negative cells positively selected for CCR7 and excluded terminally differentiated effector memory CD45RA+ cells. This sample stems from a study of shared clonotypes between healthy human individuals. At the level of the study: CD8 memory received one plate per donor, CD8 naive two, CD4 memory three and CD4 naive three.

Trimming stripped 8 bases from V and 2 bases from J, with 11 bases between. The V gene's germline CDR1 is SQVTM and CDR2 ANQGSEA. The CDR3 runs 12 residues. Execution of the assay was at deep level. Some clones are missing from TCRdb's copy, which holds only in-frame ones; the method was immunoSEQ multiplex PCR. The table lists approximately 720,000 clones, about 91% of them singletons, with more than 20% in the top ten. The chain uses TRBV29-1 and TRBJ2-3, with D tentatively TRBD2 (6 bases). Source material: naive CD8+ T cells sorted from blood. This receptor was taken from a man under 40 in good health. CDR3 in DNA: TGCAGCTCGGGAGATAACACAGATACGCAGTATTTT. Amino acids: CSSGDNTDTQYF.